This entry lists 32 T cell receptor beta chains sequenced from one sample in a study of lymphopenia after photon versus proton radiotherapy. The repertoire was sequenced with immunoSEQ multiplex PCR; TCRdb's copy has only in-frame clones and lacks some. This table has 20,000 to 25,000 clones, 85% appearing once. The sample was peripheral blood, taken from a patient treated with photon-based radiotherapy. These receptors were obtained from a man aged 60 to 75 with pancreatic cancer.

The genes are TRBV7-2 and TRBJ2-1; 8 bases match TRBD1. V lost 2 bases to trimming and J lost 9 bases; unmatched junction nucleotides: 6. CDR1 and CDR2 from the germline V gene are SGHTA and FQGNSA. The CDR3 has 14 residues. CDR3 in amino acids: CASSLLGQGGEQFF. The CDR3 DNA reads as TGTGCCAGCAGCTTATTAGGACAGGGTGGTGAGCAGTTCTTC.

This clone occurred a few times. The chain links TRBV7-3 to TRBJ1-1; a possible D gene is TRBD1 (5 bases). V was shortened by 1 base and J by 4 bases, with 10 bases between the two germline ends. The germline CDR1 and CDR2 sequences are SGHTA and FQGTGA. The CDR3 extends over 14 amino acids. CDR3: CASSLSQGSTEAFF. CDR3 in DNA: TGTGCCAGCAGCTTAAGTCAGGGTAGCACTGAAGCTTTCTTT.

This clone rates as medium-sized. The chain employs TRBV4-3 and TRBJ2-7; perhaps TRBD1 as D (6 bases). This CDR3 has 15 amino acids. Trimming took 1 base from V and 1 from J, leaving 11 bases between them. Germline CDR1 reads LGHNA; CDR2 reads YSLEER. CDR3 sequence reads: CASSQVQDSSYEQYF. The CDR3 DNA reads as TGCGCCAGCAGCCAAGTCCAGGACAGTTCCTACGAGCAGTACTTC.

CDR3 coding DNA: TGTGCCAGCAGCCCGGGACGTACGAACACCGGGGAGCTGTTTTTT. Amino acid sequence: CASSPGRTNTGELFF. The chain is built from TRBV7-9 and TRBJ2-2; D is tentatively TRBD1 or TRBD2 (5 bases each). V was shortened by 5 bases and J by 0 bases, with 10 bases between the two germline ends. In germline, CDR1 is SEHNR, CDR2 FQNEAQ (reference sequence). The CDR3 length is 15 residues. Full variable domain (missing parts from reference TRBV7-9 and TRBJ2-2): DTGVSQNPRHKITKRGQNVTFRCDPISEHNRLYWYRQTLGQGPEFLTYFQNEAQLEKSRLLSDRFSAERPKGSFSTLEIQRTEQGDSAMYLCASSPGRTNTGELFFGEGSRLTVL.

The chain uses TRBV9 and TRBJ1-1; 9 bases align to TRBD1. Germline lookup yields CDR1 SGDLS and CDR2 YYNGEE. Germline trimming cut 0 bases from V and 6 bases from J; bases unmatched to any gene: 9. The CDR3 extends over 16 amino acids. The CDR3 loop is CASSVVGTGSDPEAFF. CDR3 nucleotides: TGTGCCAGCAGCGTAGTGGGGACAGGGAGTGATCCTGAAGCTTTCTTT.

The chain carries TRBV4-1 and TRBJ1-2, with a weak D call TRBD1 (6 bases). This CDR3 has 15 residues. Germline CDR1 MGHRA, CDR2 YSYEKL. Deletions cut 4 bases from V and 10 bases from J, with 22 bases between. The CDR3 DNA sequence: TGCGCCAGCAGCCCGACTCCAGGGGTTCTGGAGGACTACACCTTC. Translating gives CASSPTPGVLEDYTF.

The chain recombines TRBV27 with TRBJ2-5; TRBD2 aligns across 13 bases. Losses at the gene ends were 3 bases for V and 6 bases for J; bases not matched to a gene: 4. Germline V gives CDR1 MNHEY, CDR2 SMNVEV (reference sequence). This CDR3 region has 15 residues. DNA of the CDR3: TGTGCCAGCAGTTTCCAGGGACTAGCGGGGCAGACCCAGTACTTC. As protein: CASSFQGLAGQTQYF.

CDR3 residues: CASSGSNEQFF. The CDR3 region has the DNA TGCGCCAGCAGTGGTTCCAATGAGCAGTTCTTC. The rearrangement joins TRBV10-1 to TRBJ2-1; the D is unclear. This CDR3 contains 11 residues. Germline V CDR1 and CDR2: WNHNN, SYGVQD (reference sequence). Trimming left V 4 bases short and J 6 bases short, with 4 bases between.

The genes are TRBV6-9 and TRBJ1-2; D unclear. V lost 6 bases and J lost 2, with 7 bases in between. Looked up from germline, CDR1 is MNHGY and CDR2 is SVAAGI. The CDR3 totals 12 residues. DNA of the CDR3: TGTGCCAGCAGCACACCGAACTATGGCTACACCTTC. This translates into CASSTPNYGYTF.

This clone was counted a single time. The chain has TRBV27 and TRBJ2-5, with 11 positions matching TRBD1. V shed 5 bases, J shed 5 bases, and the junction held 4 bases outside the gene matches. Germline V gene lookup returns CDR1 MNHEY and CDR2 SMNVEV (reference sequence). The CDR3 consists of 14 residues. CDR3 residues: CASSRDRGFETQYF. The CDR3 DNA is TGTGCCAGCAGTCGGGACAGGGGGTTTGAGACCCAGTACTTC.

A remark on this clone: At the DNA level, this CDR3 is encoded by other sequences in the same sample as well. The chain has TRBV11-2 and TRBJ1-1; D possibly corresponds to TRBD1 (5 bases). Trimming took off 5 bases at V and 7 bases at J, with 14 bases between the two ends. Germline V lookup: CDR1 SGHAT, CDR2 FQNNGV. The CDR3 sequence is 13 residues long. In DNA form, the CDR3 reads TGTGCCAGCAGCCTAAGTTCAGGGCTTGAAGCTTTCTTT. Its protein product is CASSLSSGLEAFF. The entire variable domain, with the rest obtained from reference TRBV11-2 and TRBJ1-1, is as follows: EAGVAQSPRYKIIEKRQSVAFWCNPISGHATLYWYQQILGQGPKLLIQFQNNGVVDDSQLPKDRFSAERLKGVDSTLKIQPAKLEDSAVYLCASSLSSGLEAFFGQGTRLTVV.

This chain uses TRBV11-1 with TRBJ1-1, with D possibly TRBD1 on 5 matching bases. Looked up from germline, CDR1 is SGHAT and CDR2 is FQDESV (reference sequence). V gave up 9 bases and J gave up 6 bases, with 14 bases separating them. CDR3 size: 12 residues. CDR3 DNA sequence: TGTGCCAGTAGAAGGGGACCGGCTGAAGCTTTCTTT. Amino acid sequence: CASRRGPAEAFF.

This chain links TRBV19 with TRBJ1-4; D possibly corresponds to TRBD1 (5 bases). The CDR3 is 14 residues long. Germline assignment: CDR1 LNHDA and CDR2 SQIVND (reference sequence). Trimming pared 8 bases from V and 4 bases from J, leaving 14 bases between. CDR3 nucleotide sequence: TGTGCCAGTCACATCCGGGACGGTAATGAAAAACTGTTTTTT. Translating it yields CASHIRDGNEKLFF.

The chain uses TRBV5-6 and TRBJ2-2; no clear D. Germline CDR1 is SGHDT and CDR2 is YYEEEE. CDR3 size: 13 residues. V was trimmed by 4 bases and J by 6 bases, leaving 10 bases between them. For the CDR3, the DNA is TGTGCCAGCAGCCTCACTTATCCCGGGGAGCTGTTTTTT. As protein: CASSLTYPGELFF.

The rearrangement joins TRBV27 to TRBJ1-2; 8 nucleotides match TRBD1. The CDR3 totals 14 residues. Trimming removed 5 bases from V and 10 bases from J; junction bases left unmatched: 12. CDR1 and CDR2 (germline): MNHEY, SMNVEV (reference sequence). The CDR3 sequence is CASSTGQAFFPYTF. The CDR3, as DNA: TGTGCCAGCAGTACGGGACAGGCTTTTTTCCCCTACACCTTC.

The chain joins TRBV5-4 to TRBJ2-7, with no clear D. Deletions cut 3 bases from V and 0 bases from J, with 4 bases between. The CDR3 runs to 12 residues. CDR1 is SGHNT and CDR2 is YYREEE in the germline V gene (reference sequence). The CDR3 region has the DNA TGTGCCAGCAGCTCTAACTCCTACGAGCAGTACTTC. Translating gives CASSSNSYEQYF.

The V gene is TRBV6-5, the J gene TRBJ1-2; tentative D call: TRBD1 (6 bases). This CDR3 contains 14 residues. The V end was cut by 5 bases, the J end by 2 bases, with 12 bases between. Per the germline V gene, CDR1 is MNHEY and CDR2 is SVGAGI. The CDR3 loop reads CASSRLGQNYGYTF. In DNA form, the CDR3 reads TGTGCCAGCAGTCGCCTCGGACAGAACTATGGCTACACCTTC.

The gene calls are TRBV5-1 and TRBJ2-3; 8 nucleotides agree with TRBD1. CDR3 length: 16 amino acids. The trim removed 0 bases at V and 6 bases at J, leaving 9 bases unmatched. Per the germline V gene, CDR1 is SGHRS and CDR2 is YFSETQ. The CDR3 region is CASSLGPGTGMDTQYF. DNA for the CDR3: TGCGCCAGCAGCTTGGGCCCAGGGACAGGCATGGATACGCAGTATTTT.

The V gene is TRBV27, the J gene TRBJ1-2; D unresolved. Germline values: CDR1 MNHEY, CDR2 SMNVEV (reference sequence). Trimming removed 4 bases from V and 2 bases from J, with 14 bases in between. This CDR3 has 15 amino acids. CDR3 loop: CASSSSWTLNYGYTF. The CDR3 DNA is TGTGCCAGCAGTTCTTCATGGACGTTAAACTATGGCTACACCTTC.

The CDR3 bases are TGTGCCAGCAGTTATCGACAGGAGTCCATAGATACGCAGTATTTT. Residues: CASSYRQESIDTQYF. The V call is TRBV6-5, the J call TRBJ2-3, with a tentative D call TRBD1 (6 bases). Trimming stripped 3 bases from V and 5 bases from J, with 15 bases between. CDR1 is MNHEY and CDR2 is SVGAGI in the germline V gene. The CDR3 totals 15 residues.

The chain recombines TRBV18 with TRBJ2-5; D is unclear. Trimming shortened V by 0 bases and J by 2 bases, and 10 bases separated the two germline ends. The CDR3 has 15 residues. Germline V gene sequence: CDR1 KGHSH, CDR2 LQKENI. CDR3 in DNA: TGTGCCAGCTCACCACCGTCAGTGGGGCAAGAGACCCAGTACTTC. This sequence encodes CASSPPSVGQETQYF.

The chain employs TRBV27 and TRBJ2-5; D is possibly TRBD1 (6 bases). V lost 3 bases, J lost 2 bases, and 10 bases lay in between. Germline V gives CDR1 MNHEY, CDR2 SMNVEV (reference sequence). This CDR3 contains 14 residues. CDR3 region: CASSFSTGQETQYF. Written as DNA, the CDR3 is TGTGCCAGCAGTTTCTCCACAGGGCAAGAGACCCAGTACTTC.

The CDR3 coding sequence is TGCGCCAGCGGCGCGTCGGGACTAGCGTTAAGTGAGCAGTTCTTC. It is translated as CASGASGLALSEQFF. V usage is TRBV10-1 and J usage is TRBJ2-1, with 10 positions matching TRBD2. Trimming removed 8 bases from V and 9 bases from J; junction bases left unmatched: 13. CDR3 length: 15 amino acids. Germline values: CDR1 WNHNN, CDR2 SYGVQD (reference sequence).

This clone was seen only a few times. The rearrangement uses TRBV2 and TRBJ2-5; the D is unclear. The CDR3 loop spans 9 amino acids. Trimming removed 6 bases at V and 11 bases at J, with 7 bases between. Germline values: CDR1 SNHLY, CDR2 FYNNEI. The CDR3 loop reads CASSPGQYF. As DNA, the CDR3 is TGTGCCAGCAGCCCGGGTCAGTACTTC.

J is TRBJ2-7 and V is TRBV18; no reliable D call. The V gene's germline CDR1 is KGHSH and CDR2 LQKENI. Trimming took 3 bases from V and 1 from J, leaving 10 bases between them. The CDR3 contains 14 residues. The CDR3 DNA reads TGTGCCAGCTCACCGAGCAGGCGTTCCTACGAGCAGTACTTC. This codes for CASSPSRRSYEQYF.

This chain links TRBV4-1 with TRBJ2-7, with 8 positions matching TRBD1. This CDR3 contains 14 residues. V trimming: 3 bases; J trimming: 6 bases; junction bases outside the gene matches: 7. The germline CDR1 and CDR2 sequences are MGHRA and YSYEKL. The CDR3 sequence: CASSHNGQGGEQYF. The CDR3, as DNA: TGCGCCAGCAGCCATAACGGACAGGGCGGCGAGCAGTACTTC.

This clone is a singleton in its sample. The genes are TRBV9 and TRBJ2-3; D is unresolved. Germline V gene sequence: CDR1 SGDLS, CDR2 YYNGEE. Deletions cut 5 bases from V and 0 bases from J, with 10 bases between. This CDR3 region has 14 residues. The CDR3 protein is CASSLRVSTDTQYF. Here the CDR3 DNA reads TGTGCCAGCAGTTTGCGCGTAAGCACAGATACGCAGTATTTT.

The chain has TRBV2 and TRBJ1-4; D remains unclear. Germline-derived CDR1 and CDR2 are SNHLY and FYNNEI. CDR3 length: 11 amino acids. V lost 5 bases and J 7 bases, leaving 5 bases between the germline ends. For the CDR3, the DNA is TGTGCCAGCAGTACACGTGAAAAACTGTTTTTT. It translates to CASSTREKLFF.

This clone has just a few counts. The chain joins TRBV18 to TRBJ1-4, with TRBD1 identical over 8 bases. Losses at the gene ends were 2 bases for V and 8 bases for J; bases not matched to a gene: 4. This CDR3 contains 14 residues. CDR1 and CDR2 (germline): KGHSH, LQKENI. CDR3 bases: TGTGCCAGCTCACCATCAGGGGGCTGGGAAAAACTGTTTTTT. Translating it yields CASSPSGGWEKLFF.

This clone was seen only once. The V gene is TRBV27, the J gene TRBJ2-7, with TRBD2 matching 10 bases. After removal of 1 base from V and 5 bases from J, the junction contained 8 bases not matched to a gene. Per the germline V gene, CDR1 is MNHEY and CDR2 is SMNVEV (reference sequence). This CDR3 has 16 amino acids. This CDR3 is CASSLFVAGGRNEQYF. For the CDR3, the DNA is TGTGCCAGCAGTTTATTCGTAGCGGGGGGCCGTAACGAGCAGTACTTC.

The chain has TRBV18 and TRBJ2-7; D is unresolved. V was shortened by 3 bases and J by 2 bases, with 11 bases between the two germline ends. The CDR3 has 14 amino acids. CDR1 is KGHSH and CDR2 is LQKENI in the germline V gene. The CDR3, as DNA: TGTGCCAGCTCACCCATAGCCGGCACCTACGAGCAGTACTTC. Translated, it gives CASSPIAGTYEQYF.

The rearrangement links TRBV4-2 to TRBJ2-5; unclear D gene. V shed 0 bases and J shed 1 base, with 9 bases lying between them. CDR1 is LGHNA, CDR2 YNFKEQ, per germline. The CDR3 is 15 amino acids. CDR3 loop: CASSQDYRFQETQYF. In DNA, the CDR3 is TGTGCCAGCAGCCAAGATTATCGGTTCCAAGAGACCCAGTACTTC.